Described below is a single TCR beta chain sequence and its context. The sample comes from a study of blood T cell repertoires in COVID-19. Here immunoSEQ multiplex PCR was the method, and the copy in TCRdb shows in-frame clones only, minus some. The sample shows 340,000 or so clones, about nine tenths of them seen only once. Trimming removed 9 bases from V and 6 bases from J; junction bases left unmatched: 12. The CDR3 sequence is 15 residues long. Per germline, CDR1 KGHDR and CDR2 SFDVKD. The clonotype originates from a middle-aged man with active or convalescent COVID-19. The V and J genes are TRBV24-1 and TRBJ2-3; the match to TRBD1 covers 9 bases. Sequencing was performed on peripheral blood. The CDR3 sequence is CATALPEGTGDTQYF. The CDR3 DNA sequence: TGTGCCACCGCCCTACCCGAGGGGACAGGGGATACGCAGTATTTT.